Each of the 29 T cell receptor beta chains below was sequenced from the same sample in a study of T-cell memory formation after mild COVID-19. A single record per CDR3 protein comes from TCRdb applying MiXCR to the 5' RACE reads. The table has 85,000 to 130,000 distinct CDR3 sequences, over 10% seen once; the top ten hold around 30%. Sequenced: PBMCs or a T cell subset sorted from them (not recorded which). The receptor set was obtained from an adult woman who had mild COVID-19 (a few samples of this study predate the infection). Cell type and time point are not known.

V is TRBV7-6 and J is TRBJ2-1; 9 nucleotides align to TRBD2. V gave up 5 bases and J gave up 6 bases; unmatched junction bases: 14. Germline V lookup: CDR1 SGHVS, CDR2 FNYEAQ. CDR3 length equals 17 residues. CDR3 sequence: CASSPGVAGVAPNEQFF. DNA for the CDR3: TGTGCCAGCAGCCCGGGGGTAGCGGGAGTAGCTCCCAATGAGCAGTTCTTC.

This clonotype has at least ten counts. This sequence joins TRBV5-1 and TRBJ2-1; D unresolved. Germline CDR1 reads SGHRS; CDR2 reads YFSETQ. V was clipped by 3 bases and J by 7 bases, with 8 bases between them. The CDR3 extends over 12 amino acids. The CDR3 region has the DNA TGCGCCAGCAGCTCCCTAATGAATGAGCAGTTCTTC. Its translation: CASSSLMNEQFF. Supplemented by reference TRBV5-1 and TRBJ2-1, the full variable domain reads KAGVTQTPRYLIKTRGQQVTLSCSPISGHRSVSWYQQTPGQGLQFLFEYFSETQRNKGNFPGRFSGRQFSNSRSEMNVSTLELGDSALYLCASSSLMNEQFFGPGTRLTVL.

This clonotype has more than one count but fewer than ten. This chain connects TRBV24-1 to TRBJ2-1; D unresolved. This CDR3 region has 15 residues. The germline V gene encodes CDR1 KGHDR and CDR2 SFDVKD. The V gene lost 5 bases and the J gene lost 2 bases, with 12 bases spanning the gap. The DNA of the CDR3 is TGTGCCACCAGTGGGAGAGACGGCACCTACAATGAGCAGTTCTTC. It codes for CATSGRDGTYNEQFF.

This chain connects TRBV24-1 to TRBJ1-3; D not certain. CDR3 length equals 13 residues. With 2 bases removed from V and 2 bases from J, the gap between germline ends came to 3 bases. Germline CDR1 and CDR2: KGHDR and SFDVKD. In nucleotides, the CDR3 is TGTGCCACCAGTGATTCCCCTGGAAACACCATATATTTT. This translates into CATSDSPGNTIYF.

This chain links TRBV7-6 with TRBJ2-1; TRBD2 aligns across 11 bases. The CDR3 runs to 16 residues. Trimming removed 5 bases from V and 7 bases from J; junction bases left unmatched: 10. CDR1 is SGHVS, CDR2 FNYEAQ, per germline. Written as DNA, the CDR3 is TGTGCCAGCAGCATCACTAGCGGGAGTCTGTGGAATGAGCAGTTCTTC. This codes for CASSITSGSLWNEQFF.

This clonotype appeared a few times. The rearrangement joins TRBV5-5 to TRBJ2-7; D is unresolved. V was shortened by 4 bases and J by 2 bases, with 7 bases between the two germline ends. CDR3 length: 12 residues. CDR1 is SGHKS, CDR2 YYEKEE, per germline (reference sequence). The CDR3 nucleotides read TGTGCCAGCAGCGGGGAAGCCTACGAGCAGTACTTC. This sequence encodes CASSGEAYEQYF.

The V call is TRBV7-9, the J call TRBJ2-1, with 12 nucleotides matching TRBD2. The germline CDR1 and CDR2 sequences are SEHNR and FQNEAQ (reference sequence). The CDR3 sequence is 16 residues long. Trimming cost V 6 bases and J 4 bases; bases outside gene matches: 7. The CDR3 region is CASRETSGGLYNEQFF. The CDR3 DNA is TGTGCCAGCAGAGAGACTAGCGGGGGCCTTTACAATGAGCAGTTCTTC.

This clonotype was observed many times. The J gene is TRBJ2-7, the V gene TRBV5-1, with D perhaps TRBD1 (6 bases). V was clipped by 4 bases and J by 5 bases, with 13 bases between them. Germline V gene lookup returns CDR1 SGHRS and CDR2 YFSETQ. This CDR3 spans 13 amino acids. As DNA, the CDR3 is TGCGCCAGCAGCCGGACAGTGGGAGACGAGCAGTACTTC. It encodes CASSRTVGDEQYF.

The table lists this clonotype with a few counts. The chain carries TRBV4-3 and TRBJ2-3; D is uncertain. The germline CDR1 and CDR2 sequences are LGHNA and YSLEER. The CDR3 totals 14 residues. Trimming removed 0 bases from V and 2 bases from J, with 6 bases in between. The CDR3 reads CASSQEFLTDTQYF. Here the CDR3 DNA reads TGCGCCAGCAGCCAAGAGTTTCTCACAGATACGCAGTATTTT.

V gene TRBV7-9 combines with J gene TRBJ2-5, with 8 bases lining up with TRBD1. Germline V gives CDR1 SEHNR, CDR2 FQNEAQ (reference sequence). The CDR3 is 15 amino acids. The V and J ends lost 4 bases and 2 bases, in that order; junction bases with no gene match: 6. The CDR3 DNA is TGTGCCAGCAGCTATGGACAGGGTTCGCAAGAGACCCAGTACTTC. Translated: CASSYGQGSQETQYF.

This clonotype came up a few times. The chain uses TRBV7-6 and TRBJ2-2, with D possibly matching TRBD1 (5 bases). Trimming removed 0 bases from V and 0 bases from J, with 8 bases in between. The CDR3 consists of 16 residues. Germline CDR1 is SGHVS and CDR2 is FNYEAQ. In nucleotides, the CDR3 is TGTGCCAGCAGCTTAGCGGACAACTCGAACACCGGGGAGCTGTTTTTT. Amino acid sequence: CASSLADNSNTGELFF.

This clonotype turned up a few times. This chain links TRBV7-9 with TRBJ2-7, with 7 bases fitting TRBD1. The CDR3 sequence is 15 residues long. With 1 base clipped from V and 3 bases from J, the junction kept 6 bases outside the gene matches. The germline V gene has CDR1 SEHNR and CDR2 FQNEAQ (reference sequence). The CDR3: CASSLEGGNSYEQYF. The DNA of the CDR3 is TGTGCCAGCAGCTTAGAAGGGGGCAACAGCTACGAGCAGTACTTC.

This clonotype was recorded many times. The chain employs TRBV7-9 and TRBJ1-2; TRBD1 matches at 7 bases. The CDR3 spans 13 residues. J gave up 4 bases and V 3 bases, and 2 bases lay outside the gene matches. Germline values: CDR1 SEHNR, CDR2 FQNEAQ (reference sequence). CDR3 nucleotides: TGTGCCAGCAGCTTGGACAGGAGCTATGGCTACACCTTC. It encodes CASSLDRSYGYTF.

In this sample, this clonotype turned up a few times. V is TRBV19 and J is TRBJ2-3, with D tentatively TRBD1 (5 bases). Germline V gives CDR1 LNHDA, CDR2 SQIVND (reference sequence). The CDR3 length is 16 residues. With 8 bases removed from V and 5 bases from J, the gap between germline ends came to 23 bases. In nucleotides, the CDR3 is TGTGCCAGTTCTGGTGGGGCCAGTAATCGTTTAGATACGCAGTATTTT. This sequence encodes CASSGGASNRLDTQYF.

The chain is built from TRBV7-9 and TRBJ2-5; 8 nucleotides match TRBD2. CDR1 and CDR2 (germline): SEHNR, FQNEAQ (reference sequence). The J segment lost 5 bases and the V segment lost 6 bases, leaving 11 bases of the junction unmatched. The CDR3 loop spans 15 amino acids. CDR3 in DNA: TGTGCCAGCAGTCCCCGGGGGGGCAACTTGGAGACCCAGTACTTC. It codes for CASSPRGGNLETQYF.

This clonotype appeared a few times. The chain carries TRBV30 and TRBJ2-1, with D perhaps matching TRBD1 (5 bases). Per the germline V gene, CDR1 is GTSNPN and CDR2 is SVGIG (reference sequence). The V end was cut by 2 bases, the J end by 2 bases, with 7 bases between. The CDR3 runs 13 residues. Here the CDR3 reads CAWSSGTYNEQFF. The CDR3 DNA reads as TGTGCCTGGAGTTCAGGGACCTACAATGAGCAGTTCTTC. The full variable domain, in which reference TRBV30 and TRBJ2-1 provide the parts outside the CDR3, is SQTIHQWPATLVQPVGSPLSLECTVEGTSNPNLYWYRQAAGRGLQLLFYSVGIGQISSEVPQNLSASRPQDRQFILSSKKLLLSDSGFYLCAWSSGTYNEQFFGPGTRLTVL.

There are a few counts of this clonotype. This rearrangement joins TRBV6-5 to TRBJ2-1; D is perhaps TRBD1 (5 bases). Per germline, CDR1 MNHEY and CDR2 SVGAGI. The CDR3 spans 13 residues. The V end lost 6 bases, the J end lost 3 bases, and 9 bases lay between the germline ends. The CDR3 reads CASSSGFYNEQFF. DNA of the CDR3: TGTGCCAGCAGCTCAGGGTTCTACAATGAGCAGTTCTTC.

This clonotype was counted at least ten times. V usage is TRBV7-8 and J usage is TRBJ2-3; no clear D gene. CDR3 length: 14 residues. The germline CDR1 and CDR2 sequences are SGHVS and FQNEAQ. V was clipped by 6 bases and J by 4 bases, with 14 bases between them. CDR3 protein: CASSPFRLPDTQYF. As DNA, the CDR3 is TGTGCCAGCAGTCCATTTCGACTGCCAGATACGCAGTATTTT. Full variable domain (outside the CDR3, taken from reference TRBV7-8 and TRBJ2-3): GAGVSQSPRYKVAKRGQDVALRCDPISGHVSLFWYQQALGQGPEFLTYFQNEAQLDKSGLPSDRFFAERPEGSVSTLKIQRTQQEDSAVYLCASSPFRLPDTQYFGPGTRLTVL.

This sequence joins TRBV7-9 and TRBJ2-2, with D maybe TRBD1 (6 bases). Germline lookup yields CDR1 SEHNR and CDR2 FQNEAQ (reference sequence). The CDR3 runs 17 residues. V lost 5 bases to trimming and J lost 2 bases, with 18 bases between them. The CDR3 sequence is CASSPETSGANTGELFF. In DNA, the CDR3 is TGTGCCAGCAGCCCGGAGACTTCAGGGGCCAACACCGGGGAGCTGTTTTTT.

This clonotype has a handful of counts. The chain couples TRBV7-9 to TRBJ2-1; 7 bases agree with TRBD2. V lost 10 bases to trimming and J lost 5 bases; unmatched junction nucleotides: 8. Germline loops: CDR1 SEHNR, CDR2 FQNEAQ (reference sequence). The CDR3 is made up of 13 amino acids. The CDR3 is CATELARHNEQFF. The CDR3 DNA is TGTGCCACGGAACTAGCGCGCCACAATGAGCAGTTCTTC.

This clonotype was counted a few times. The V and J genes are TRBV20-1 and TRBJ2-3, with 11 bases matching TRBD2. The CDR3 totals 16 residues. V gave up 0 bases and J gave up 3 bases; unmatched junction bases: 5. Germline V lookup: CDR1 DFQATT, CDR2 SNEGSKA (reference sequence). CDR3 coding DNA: TGCAGTGCTAGAGATATAGCGGGGGGGGAAACAGATACGCAGTATTTT. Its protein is CSARDIAGGETDTQYF.

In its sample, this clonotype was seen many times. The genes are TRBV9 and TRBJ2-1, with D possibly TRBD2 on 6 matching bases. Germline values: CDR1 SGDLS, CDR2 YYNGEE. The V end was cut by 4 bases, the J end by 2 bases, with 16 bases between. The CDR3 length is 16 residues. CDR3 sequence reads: CASSPLFGGAYNEQFF. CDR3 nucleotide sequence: TGTGCCAGCAGCCCCCTGTTCGGGGGAGCCTACAATGAGCAGTTCTTC.

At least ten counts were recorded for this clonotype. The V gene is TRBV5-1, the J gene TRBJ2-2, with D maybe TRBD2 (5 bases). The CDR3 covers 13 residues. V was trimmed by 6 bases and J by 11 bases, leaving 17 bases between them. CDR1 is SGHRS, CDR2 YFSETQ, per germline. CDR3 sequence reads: CASMSGEHEELFF. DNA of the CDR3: TGCGCCAGCATGAGCGGTGAACACGAAGAGCTGTTTTTT.

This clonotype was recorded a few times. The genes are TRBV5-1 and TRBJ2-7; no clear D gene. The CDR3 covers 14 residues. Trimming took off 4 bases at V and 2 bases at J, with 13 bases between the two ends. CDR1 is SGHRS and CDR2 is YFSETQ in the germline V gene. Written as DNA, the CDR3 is TGCGCCAGCAGCATAGGAGAAGCACCCTACGAGCAGTACTTC. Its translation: CASSIGEAPYEQYF.

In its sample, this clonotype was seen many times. The CDR3 DNA follows: TGCAGTGCTAGAGATCTGTCGGGAGACAATCAGCCCCAGCATTTT. This codes for CSARDLSGDNQPQHF. This chain links TRBV20-1 with TRBJ1-5; no clear D gene. Trimming took off 0 bases at V and 3 bases at J, with 12 bases between the two ends. Germline CDR1 DFQATT, CDR2 SNEGSKA (reference sequence). This CDR3 region has 15 residues.

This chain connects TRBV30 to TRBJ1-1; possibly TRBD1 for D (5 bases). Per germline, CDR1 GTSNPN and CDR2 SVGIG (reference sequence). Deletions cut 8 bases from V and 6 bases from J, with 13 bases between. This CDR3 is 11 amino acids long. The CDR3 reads CALLQGAEAFF. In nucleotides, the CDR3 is TGTGCCCTGCTCCAGGGTGCTGAAGCTTTCTTT.

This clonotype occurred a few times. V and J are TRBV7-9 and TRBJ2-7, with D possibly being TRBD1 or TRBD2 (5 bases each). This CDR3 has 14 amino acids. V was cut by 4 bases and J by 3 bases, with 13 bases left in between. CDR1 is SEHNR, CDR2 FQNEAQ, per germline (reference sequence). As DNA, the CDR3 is TGTGCCAGCAGCTCGACGGGACGGAGCTACGAGCAGTACTTC. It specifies CASSSTGRSYEQYF.

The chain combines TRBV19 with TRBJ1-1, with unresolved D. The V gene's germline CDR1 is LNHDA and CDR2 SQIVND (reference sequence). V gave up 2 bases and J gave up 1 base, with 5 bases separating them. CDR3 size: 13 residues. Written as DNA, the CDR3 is TGTGCCAGTAGTATATTAGCGAACACTGAAGCTTTCTTT. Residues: CASSILANTEAFF.

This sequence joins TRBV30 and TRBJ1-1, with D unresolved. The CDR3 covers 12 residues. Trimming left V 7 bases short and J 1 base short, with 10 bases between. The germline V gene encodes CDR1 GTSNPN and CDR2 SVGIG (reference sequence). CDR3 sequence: CAFRRENTEAFF. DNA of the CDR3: TGTGCCTTCAGACGGGAGAACACTGAAGCTTTCTTT.